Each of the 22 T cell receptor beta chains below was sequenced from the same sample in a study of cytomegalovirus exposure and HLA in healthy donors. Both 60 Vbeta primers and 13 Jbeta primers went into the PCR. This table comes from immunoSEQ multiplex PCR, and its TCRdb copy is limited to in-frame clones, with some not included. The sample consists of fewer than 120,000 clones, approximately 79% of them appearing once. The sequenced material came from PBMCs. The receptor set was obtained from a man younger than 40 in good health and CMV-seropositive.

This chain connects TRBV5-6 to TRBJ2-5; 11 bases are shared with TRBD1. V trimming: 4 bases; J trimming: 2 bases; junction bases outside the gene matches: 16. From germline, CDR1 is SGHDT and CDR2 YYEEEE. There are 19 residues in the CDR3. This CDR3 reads CASSRTRDRGTKLQETQYF. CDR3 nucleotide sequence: TGTGCCAGCAGCAGGACCCGGGACAGGGGGACAAAATTACAAGAGACCCAGTACTTC.

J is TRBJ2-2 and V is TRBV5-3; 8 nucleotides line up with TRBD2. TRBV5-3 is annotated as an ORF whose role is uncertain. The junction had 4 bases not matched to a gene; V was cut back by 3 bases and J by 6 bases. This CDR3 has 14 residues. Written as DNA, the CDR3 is TGTGCCAGAAGCTCACGGGGGGGCCCCGGGGAGCTGTTTTTT. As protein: CARSSRGGPGELFF.

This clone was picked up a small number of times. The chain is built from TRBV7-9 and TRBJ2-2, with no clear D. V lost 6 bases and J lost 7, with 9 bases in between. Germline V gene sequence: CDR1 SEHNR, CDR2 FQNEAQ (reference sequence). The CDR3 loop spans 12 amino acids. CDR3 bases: TGTGCCAGCAGTTACAGCCTCGGGGAGCTGTTTTTT. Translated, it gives CASSYSLGELFF.

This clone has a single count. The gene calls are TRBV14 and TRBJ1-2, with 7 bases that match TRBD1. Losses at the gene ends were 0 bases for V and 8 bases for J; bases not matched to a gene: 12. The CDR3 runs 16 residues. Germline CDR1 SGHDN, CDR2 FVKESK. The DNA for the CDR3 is TGTGCCAGCAGCCAAGATACGGAGGCAGGGGGTTGGGGCTACACCTTC. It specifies CASSQDTEAGGWGYTF.

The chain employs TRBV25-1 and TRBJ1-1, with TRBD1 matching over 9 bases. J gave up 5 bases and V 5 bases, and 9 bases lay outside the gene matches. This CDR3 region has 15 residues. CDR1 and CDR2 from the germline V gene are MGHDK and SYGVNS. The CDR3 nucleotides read TGTGCCAGCAGTTGGCCACAGGGGGCATGGACTGAAGCTTTCTTT. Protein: CASSWPQGAWTEAFF.

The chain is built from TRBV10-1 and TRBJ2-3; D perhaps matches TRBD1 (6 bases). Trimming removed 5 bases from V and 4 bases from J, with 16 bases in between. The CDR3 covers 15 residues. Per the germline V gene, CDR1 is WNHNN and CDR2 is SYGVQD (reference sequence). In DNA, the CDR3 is TGCGCCAGCAGTTCCGACAGGTCCGAAGCAGATACGCAGTATTTT. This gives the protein CASSSDRSEADTQYF.

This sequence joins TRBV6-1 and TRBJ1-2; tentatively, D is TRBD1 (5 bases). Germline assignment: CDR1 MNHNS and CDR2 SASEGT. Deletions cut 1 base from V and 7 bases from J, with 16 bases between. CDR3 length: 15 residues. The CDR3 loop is CASSEGWGLVGGYTF. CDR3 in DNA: TGTGCCAGCAGTGAAGGGTGGGGACTCGTAGGTGGCTACACCTTC.

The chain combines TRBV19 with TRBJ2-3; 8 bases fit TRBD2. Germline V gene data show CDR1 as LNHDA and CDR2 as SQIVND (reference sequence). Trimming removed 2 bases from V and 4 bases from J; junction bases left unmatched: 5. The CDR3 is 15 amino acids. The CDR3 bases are TGTGCCAGTAGTATAAACCCCGGGGGGGCAGATACGCAGTATTTT. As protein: CASSINPGGADTQYF.

The CDR3 nucleotides are TGTGCCAGCAGCCCCCGACTGACAGATACGCAGTATTTT. It yields the protein CASSPRLTDTQYF. V usage is TRBV11-2 and J usage is TRBJ2-3; D not certain. Trimming took 5 bases from V and 3 from J, leaving 9 bases between them. Germline V gives CDR1 SGHAT, CDR2 FQNNGV. The CDR3 consists of 13 residues.

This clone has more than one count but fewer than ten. CDR3 sequence (DNA): TGTGCCAGCAGTGTGGGGGGGTTAGCGTTTTCACCCCTCCACTTT. Its protein is CASSVGGLAFSPLHF. This sequence joins TRBV2 and TRBJ1-6; possible D gene TRBD1, 5 bases. Germline V gene sequence: CDR1 SNHLY, CDR2 FYNNEI. The CDR3 consists of 15 residues. V was cut by 4 bases and J by 9 bases, with 16 bases left in between.

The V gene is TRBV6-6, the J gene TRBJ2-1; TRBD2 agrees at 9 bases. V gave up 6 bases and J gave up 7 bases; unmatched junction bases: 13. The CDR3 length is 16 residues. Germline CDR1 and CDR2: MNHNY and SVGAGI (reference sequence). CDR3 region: CASRSPRGGPGNEQFF. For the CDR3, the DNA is TGTGCCAGCAGGTCCCCGCGGGGGGGCCCGGGGAATGAGCAGTTCTTC.

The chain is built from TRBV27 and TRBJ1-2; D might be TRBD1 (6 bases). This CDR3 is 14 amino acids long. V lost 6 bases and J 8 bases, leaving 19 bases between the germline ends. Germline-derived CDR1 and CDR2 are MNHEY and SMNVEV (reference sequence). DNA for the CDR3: TGTGCCAGCAGATACCGGGGGGCACCGGGCGGCTACACCTTC. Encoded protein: CASRYRGAPGGYTF.

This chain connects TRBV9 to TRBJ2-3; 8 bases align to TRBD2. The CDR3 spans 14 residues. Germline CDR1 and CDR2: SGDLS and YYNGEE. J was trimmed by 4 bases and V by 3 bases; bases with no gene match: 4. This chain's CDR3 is CASSDTGGSDTQYF. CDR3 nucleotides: TGTGCCAGCAGCGACACGGGGGGGTCAGATACGCAGTATTTT. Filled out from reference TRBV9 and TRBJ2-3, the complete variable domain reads DSGVTQTPKHLITATGQRVTLRCSPRSGDLSVYWYQQSLDQGLQFLIQYYNGEERAKGNILERFSAQQFPDLHSELNLSSLELGDSALYFCASSDTGGSDTQYFGPGTRLTVL.

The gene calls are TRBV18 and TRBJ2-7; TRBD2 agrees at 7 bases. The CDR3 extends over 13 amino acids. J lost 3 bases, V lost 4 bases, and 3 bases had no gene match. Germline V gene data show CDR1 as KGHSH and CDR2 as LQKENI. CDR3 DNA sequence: TGTGCCAGCTCACGGAGCGGGAACTACGAGCAGTACTTC. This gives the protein CASSRSGNYEQYF.

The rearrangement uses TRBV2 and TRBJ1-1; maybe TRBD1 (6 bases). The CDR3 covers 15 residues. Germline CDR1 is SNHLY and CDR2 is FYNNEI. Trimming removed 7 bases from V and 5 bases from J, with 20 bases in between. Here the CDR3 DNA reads TGTGCCAGCACCTGGGACAAGGTGATCGAAACTGAAGCTTTCTTT. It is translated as CASTWDKVIETEAFF.

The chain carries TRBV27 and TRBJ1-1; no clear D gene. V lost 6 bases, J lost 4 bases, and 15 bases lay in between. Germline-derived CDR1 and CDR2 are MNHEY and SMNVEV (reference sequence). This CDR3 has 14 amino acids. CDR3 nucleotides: TGTGCCAGCAGGCCCAGGCCTCGATCCACTGAAGCTTTCTTT. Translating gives CASRPRPRSTEAFF.

The CDR3 coding sequence is TGTGCCAGCAGCTTCGGGGTGGTGGAAGGGAACACCATATATTTT. It translates to CASSFGVVEGNTIYF. The chain employs TRBV5-6 and TRBJ1-3; D is ambiguous. The CDR3 extends over 15 amino acids. V gave up 2 bases and J gave up 7 bases, with 16 bases separating them. CDR1 and CDR2 (germline): SGHDT, YYEEEE.

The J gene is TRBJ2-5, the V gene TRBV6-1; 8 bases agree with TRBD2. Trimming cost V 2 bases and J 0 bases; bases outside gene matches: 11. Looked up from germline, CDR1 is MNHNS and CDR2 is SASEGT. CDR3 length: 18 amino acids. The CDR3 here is CASSEWAGGGMYQETQYF. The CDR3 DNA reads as TGTGCCAGCAGTGAATGGGCTGGCGGGGGGATGTACCAAGAGACCCAGTACTTC.

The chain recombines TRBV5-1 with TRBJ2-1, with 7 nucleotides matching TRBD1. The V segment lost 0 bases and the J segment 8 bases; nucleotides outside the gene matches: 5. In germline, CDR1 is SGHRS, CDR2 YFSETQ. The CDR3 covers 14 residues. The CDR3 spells CASSLAGTADEQFF. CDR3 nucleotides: TGCGCCAGCAGCTTGGCCGGGACAGCCGATGAGCAGTTCTTC.

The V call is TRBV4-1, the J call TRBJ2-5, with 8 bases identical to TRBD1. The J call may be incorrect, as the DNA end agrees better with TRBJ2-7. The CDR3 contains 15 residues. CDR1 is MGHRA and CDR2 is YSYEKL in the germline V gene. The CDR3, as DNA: TGCGCCAGCACCGCGACAGGGGATAGTACCTACGAGCAGTACTTC. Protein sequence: CASTATGDSTYEQYF.

The CDR3 nucleotides read TGTGCCAGCAGCGGACTTGCCAATGAGCAGTTCTTC. It encodes CASSGLANEQFF. J is TRBJ2-1 and V is TRBV5-6, with D tentatively TRBD2 (5 bases). The germline V gene encodes CDR1 SGHDT and CDR2 YYEEEE. The V end lost 4 bases, the J end lost 6 bases, and 8 bases lay between the germline ends. CDR3 length: 12 residues.

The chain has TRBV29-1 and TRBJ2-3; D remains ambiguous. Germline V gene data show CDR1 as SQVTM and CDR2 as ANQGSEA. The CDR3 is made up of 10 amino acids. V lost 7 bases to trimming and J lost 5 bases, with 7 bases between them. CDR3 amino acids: CSAVVDTQYF. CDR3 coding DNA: TGCAGCGCCGTTGTAGATACGCAGTATTTT.